Presented here are 12 T cell receptor beta chains from one specimen sequenced in a study of T-cell reconstitution after alpha-beta-depleted transplantation in children. The library targeted TCRbeta and was prepared with unique molecular identifiers. TCRdb reprocessed the PCR reads via MiXCR and lists one record per CDR3 protein. The sample lists some 200,000 distinct CDR3 sequences; less than 15% were seen once. The sample in question was PBMCs from the stem cell graft donor, obtained from the stem cell graft. These receptors all stem from a human donor who donated a stem cell graft to a child with acute lymphoblastic leukemia.

This clonotype was detected ten times or more. The chain joins TRBV29-1 to TRBJ2-7; TRBD1 matches at 9 bases. The V gene end was trimmed by 4 bases and the J gene end by 3 bases; junction bases not matched to a gene: 4. Germline values: CDR1 SQVTM, CDR2 ANQGSEA. The CDR3 sequence is 13 residues long. The CDR3 sequence: CSVGGTGRYEQYF. Here the CDR3 DNA reads TGCAGCGTTGGGGGGACAGGGCGCTACGAGCAGTACTTC.

This clonotype was counted ten times or more. This chain joins TRBV11-1 and TRBJ2-3; tentative D call: TRBD1 (5 bases). The V end lost 0 bases, the J end lost 0 bases, and 16 bases lay between the germline ends. Per the germline V gene, CDR1 is SGHAT and CDR2 is FQDESV (reference sequence). This CDR3 is 18 amino acids long. The CDR3 bases are TGTGCCAGCAGCTTAGCGCGGAGTTGGACATCTAGCACAGATACGCAGTATTTT. Translated, it gives CASSLARSWTSSTDTQYF.

This clonotype has only a few counts. V and J are TRBV25-1 and TRBJ2-2; D is undetermined. Trimming took 3 bases from V and 0 from J, leaving 11 bases between them. Germline V lookup: CDR1 MGHDK, CDR2 SYGVNS. This CDR3 region has 16 residues. The CDR3 here is CASSDVGVPNTGELFF. The CDR3 bases are TGTGCCAGCAGTGATGTTGGGGTTCCGAACACCGGGGAGCTGTTTTTT. The variable domain in full, completed from reference TRBV25-1 and TRBJ2-2, reads EADIYQTPRYLVIGTGKKITLECSQTMGHDKMYWYQQDPGMELHLIHYSYGVNSTEKGDLSSESTVSRIRTEHFPLTLESARPSHTSQYLCASSDVGVPNTGELFFGEGSRLTVL.

The chain has TRBV20-1 and TRBJ2-7; D possibly corresponds to TRBD2 (5 bases). This CDR3 is 14 amino acids long. Germline CDR1 is DFQATT and CDR2 is SNEGSKA (reference sequence). Deletions cut 2 bases from V and 7 bases from J, with 18 bases between. The CDR3 loop reads CSARPPGVVGEQYF. The CDR3 DNA is TGCAGTGCTAGACCTCCCGGGGTAGTGGGAGAGCAGTACTTC.

In regard to this clonotype: A much larger clonotype is one base distant, so this may be a read error. The chain has TRBV29-1 and TRBJ2-5; D unclear. Trimming cost V 5 bases and J 1 base, with 11 bases left between them. Germline V CDR1 and CDR2: SQVTM, ANQGSEA. This CDR3 is 13 amino acids long. CDR3 coding DNA: TGCAGCGTTTTAAGTCCCATCCAAGAGACCCAGTACTTC. Translating gives CSVLSPIQETQYF.

The chain employs TRBV30 and TRBJ2-1; perhaps D is TRBD1 or TRBD2 (5 bases each). In germline, CDR1 is GTSNPN, CDR2 SVGIG (reference sequence). This CDR3 has 11 residues. The CDR3 loop is CGWGRVREQFF. The DNA for the CDR3 is TGTGGATGGGGGAGAGTCCGTGAGCAGTTCTTC.

J is TRBJ2-1 and V is TRBV11-2; 7 bases line up with TRBD2. The CDR3 consists of 15 residues. J lost 3 bases, V lost 4 bases, and 6 bases had no gene match. The germline CDR1 and CDR2 sequences are SGHAT and FQNNGV. CDR3 in DNA: TGTGCCAGCAGCTACCCCGCTAGCGGCTACAATGAGCAGTTCTTC. Translated: CASSYPASGYNEQFF.

In regard to this clonotype: A much larger clone differs from this one at a single base, so this may be a read error. The CDR3 coding sequence is TGTGCCAGCAGCTTTGGAGGGGCGTACAATGACCAGTTCTTC. This translates into CASSFGGAYNDQFF. V gene TRBV7-8 combines with J gene TRBJ2-1, with D perhaps TRBD2 (6 bases). This CDR3 comprises 14 residues. Looked up from germline, CDR1 is SGHVS and CDR2 is FQNEAQ.

This clonotype was found many times. The V gene is TRBV12-3 or TRBV12-4, the J gene TRBJ1-1; D perhaps matches TRBD1 (5 bases). CDR3 length: 14 residues. V was trimmed by 3 bases and J by 6 bases, leaving 14 bases between them. This chain's CDR3 is CASSFGPPGAEAFF. CDR3 nucleotide sequence: TGTGCCAGCAGTTTCGGGCCTCCGGGGGCTGAAGCTTTCTTT.

This clonotype appeared many times. The V and J genes are TRBV12-3 or TRBV12-4 and TRBJ1-1; no clear D. Trimming left V 4 bases short and J 6 bases short, with 6 bases between. There are 11 residues in the CDR3. CDR3 nucleotides: TGTGCCAGCAGTTCACTCGCTGAAGCTTTCTTT. It yields the protein CASSSLAEAFF.

This clonotype was observed many times. The rearrangement links TRBV6-1 to TRBJ2-1, with TRBD2 as a possible D gene (7 bases). Germline V gene data show CDR1 as MNHNS and CDR2 as SASEGT. This CDR3 comprises 13 residues. V was clipped by 7 bases and J by 11 bases, with 18 bases between them. DNA of the CDR3: TGTGCCAGCATGGCGGGGGCTCCCCCAAAGCAGTTCTTC. Residues: CASMAGAPPKQFF.

This clonotype was picked up many times. The chain combines TRBV25-1 with TRBJ2-6, with 12 bases identical to TRBD1. CDR1 and CDR2 (germline): MGHDK, SYGVNS. Trimming took 10 bases from V and 2 from J; bases not matched to a gene: 6. The CDR3 spans 16 residues. CDR3 amino acids: CATTGQGATGANVLTF. The CDR3 nucleotides are TGTGCCACCACGGGACAGGGGGCAACTGGGGCCAACGTCCTGACTTTC.